The 30 T cell receptor beta chains below were found in one sample sequenced in a study of cytomegalovirus exposure and HLA in healthy donors. With 60 Vbeta and 13 Jbeta primers, the PCR was carried out. Only in-frame clones appear in the TCRdb table, and some are missing; sequencing was by immunoSEQ multiplex PCR. The sample has 150,000 to 200,000 clones, over 65% seen once. What was sequenced was PBMCs. These receptors originate from a woman in her twenties or thirties in good health and CMV-seronegative.

This chain links TRBV7-9 with TRBJ2-5, with 9 bases that match TRBD2. This CDR3 contains 15 residues. Looked up from germline, CDR1 is SEHNR and CDR2 is FQNEAQ (reference sequence). V was clipped by 4 bases and J by 4 bases; unmatched bases: 7. CDR3 sequence reads: CASSWERGAGETQYF. CDR3 DNA: TGTGCCAGCAGCTGGGAGCGGGGGGCCGGAGAGACCCAGTACTTC.

The CDR3 nucleotides read TGTGCCACCAGCAGAGACGGGGGAGCGCCCTACGAGCAGTACTTC. Translated, it gives CATSRDGGAPYEQYF. This chain uses TRBV15 with TRBJ2-7, with TRBD2 as a possible D gene (6 bases). The V end was cut by 0 bases, the J end by 2 bases, with 11 bases between. Germline V CDR1 and CDR2: LNHNV, YYDKDF (reference sequence). The CDR3 consists of 15 residues.

This clone turned up a few times. The chain links TRBV2 to TRBJ1-3; possibly TRBD1 for D (6 bases). Germline CDR1 and CDR2: SNHLY and FYNNEI. V lost 7 bases, J lost 4 bases, and 17 bases lay in between. The CDR3 spans 15 residues. CDR3 in DNA: TGTGCCAGCACTACCAACAGGGTAAAAGGAAACACCATATATTTT. Its protein product is CASTTNRVKGNTIYF.

Points on this clone: One junction end disagrees with the germline gene, perhaps due to a read error. This chain joins TRBV5-1 and TRBJ1-2, with TRBD1 identical over 7 bases. This CDR3 comprises 14 residues. Germline-derived CDR1 and CDR2 are SGHRS and YFSETQ. CDR3 in DNA: TGTGCCAGCAGCTTGGGTAGGGGGCTCTATGGCTACACCTTC. This encodes CASSLGRGLYGYTF.

This clone was observed once. The chain combines TRBV5-3 with TRBJ1-1; D uncertain. TRBV5-3 counts as an open reading frame of uncertain function. The CDR3 totals 15 residues. V dropped 4 bases and J dropped 4 bases, with 17 bases sitting between them. CDR3: CARSPRTPRGTEAFF. In nucleotides, the CDR3 is TGTGCCAGAAGCCCCAGGACCCCGCGGGGCACTGAAGCTTTCTTT.

The chain links TRBV7-2 to TRBJ2-7; 7 bases agree with TRBD1. Germline CDR1 SGHTA, CDR2 FQGNSA. With 3 bases clipped from V and 9 bases from J, the junction kept 5 bases outside the gene matches. This CDR3 has 12 residues. The CDR3 nucleotides read TGTGCCAGCAGCTTTGACAGGGCTGCGCAGTACTTC. This codes for CASSFDRAAQYF.

In regard to this clone: A read error may produce the germline difference seen at one junction end. The rearrangement joins TRBV27 to TRBJ2-6; the D gene is possibly TRBD1 (6 bases). In germline, CDR1 is MNHEY, CDR2 SMNVEV (reference sequence). The CDR3 has 17 residues. Written as DNA, the CDR3 is TGTGCCAGCAGTTTGGGGCCGGGGACACCTGGGACCAACGTCCTGACTTTC. Amino acids: CASSLGPGTPGTNVLTF.

This rearrangement joins TRBV5-4 to TRBJ2-3; the D gene is possibly TRBD2 (6 bases). Per germline, CDR1 SGHNT and CDR2 YYREEE (reference sequence). This CDR3 region has 14 residues. The germline V and J ends were trimmed by 0 bases and 2 bases, with 7 bases remaining between them. CDR3 in DNA: TGTGCCAGCAGCTTGGCGGGAGACACAGATACGCAGTATTTT. It specifies CASSLAGDTDTQYF.

In its sample, this clone was seen a few times. The V call is TRBV14, the J call TRBJ2-5, with TRBD1 matching 7 bases. The V and J ends lost 0 bases and 4 bases, in that order; junction bases with no gene match: 8. The CDR3 totals 16 residues. Germline V gene data show CDR1 as SGHDN and CDR2 as FVKESK. Here the CDR3 DNA reads TGTGCCAGCAGCCAAGATCTGACAGGGCTGAGAGAGACCCAGTACTTC. It encodes CASSQDLTGLRETQYF. Together with reference TRBV14 and TRBJ2-5, the CDR3 gives the full variable domain: EAGVTQFPSHSVIEKGQTVTLRCDPISGHDNLYWYRRVMGKEIKFLLHFVKESKQDESGMPNNRFLAERTGGTYSTLKVQPAELEDSGVYFCASSQDLTGLRETQYFGPGTRLLVL.

The V and J genes are TRBV18 and TRBJ1-5; no reliable D call. V dropped 3 bases and J dropped 5 bases, with 8 bases sitting between them. Germline-derived CDR1 and CDR2 are KGHSH and LQKENI. The CDR3 length is 13 residues. CDR3 coding DNA: TGTGCCAGCTCACCCGGGGTCCATCAGCCCCAGCATTTT. This sequence encodes CASSPGVHQPQHF.

The chain links TRBV7-2 to TRBJ2-1, with TRBD1 identical over 9 bases. CDR3 length equals 16 residues. Germline V gives CDR1 SGHTA, CDR2 FQGNSA. V lost 2 bases, J lost 4 bases, and 6 bases stayed unmatched. The CDR3 region has the DNA TGTGCCAGCAGCTTATCTTTGGGACAGGGTTACAATGAGCAGTTCTTC. As protein: CASSLSLGQGYNEQFF.

This clone was counted a single time. This rearrangement joins TRBV29-1 to TRBJ1-4; weak D call: TRBD1 (5 bases). Deletions cut 0 bases from V and 5 bases from J, with 16 bases between. Looked up from germline, CDR1 is SQVTM and CDR2 is ANQGSEA. The CDR3 length is 16 residues. CDR3 sequence: CSVEDYGGRANEKLFF. The CDR3 DNA follows: TGCAGCGTTGAAGATTATGGGGGGAGGGCGAATGAAAAACTGTTTTTT.

The chain uses TRBV5-4 and TRBJ1-5, with TRBD1 matching over 7 bases. Germline V gene sequence: CDR1 SGHNT, CDR2 YYREEE (reference sequence). Trimming cost V 4 bases and J 4 bases; bases outside gene matches: 8. This CDR3 has 15 amino acids. The CDR3 is CASSPRRDRNQPQHF. For the CDR3, the DNA is TGTGCCAGCAGCCCCCGCCGGGACAGAAATCAGCCCCAGCATTTT. The full variable domain, with the rest looked up from reference TRBV5-4 and TRBJ1-5, is ETGVTQSPTHLIKTRGQQVTLRCSSQSGHNTVSWYQQALGQGPQFIFQYYREEENGRGNFPPRFSGLQFPNYSSELNVNALELDDSALYLCASSPRRDRNQPQHFGDGTRLSIL.

The rearrangement uses TRBV5-1 and TRBJ1-1; D possibly corresponds to TRBD1 (6 bases). The V end lost 0 bases, the J end lost 0 bases, and 12 bases lay between the germline ends. This CDR3 region has 16 residues. The germline gives CDR1 SGHRS, CDR2 YFSETQ. The CDR3 DNA sequence: TGCGCCAGCAGCTTGGAACAGGGTGTATTGAACACTGAAGCTTTCTTT. Translation: CASSLEQGVLNTEAFF.

The table lists this clone with a count of one. The rearrangement uses TRBV27 and TRBJ1-5, with a weak D call TRBD1 (6 bases). Germline V CDR1 and CDR2: MNHEY, SMNVEV (reference sequence). The V end lost 5 bases, the J end lost 4 bases, and 15 bases lay between the germline ends. The CDR3 is 15 residues long. CDR3 region: CASSQTGLGNQPQHF. The CDR3 DNA reads as TGTGCCAGCAGTCAAACAGGGTTAGGAAATCAGCCCCAGCATTTT.

The gene calls are TRBV9 and TRBJ2-7; 7 bases map to TRBD2. Trimming took 0 bases from V and 2 from J; bases not matched to a gene: 5. CDR1 SGDLS and CDR2 YYNGEE come from the germline V gene. The CDR3 has 15 amino acids. For the CDR3, the DNA is TGTGCCAGCAGCGTAGGGGGAGGGATTGCCTACGAGCAGTACTTC. It translates to CASSVGGGIAYEQYF.

The chain links TRBV2 to TRBJ2-3; D possibly corresponds to TRBD1 (5 bases). Germline loops: CDR1 SNHLY, CDR2 FYNNEI. This CDR3 spans 14 amino acids. Trimming stripped 2 bases from V and 13 bases from J, with 19 bases between. The CDR3 DNA sequence: TGTGCCAGCAGTGAATGGGTATCGGGCCGCAGGGAGTATTTT. Protein sequence: CASSEWVSGRREYF.

V usage is TRBV4-2 and J usage is TRBJ2-7; 8 positions match TRBD2. The CDR3 loop spans 17 amino acids. Looked up from germline, CDR1 is LGHNA and CDR2 is YNFKEQ. The junction had 13 bases not matched to a gene; V was cut back by 0 bases and J by 6 bases. CDR3 DNA sequence: TGTGCCAGCAGCCAAGATCTAGTGGCGCGGCGGGGGGCCGAGCAGTACTTC. Translated, it gives CASSQDLVARRGAEQYF.

The chain uses TRBV7-3 and TRBJ2-1, with 9 bases lining up with TRBD2. CDR3 size: 13 residues. Germline values: CDR1 SGHTA, CDR2 FQGTGA. The V segment lost 4 bases and the J segment 10 bases; nucleotides outside the gene matches: 5. This CDR3 is CASSSRGGGEQFF. DNA for the CDR3: TGTGCCAGCAGCTCGCGGGGGGGCGGGGAGCAGTTCTTC.

The rearrangement joins TRBV7-2 to TRBJ1-4; tentative D call: TRBD1 (5 bases). V shed 1 base and J shed 6 bases, with 9 bases lying between them. Germline lookup yields CDR1 SGHTA and CDR2 FQGNSA. The CDR3 sequence is 14 residues long. CDR3 DNA: TGTGCCAGCAGCTTAGTAGGGGCGGATGAAAAACTGTTTTTT. This codes for CASSLVGADEKLFF.

The V and J genes are TRBV19 and TRBJ1-1; maybe TRBD1 (5 bases). Trimming shortened V by 3 bases and J by 4 bases, and 18 bases separated the two germline ends. The CDR3 has 16 amino acids. Germline assignment: CDR1 LNHDA and CDR2 SQIVND (reference sequence). CDR3 region: CASSIPADSGRTEAFF. CDR3 bases: TGTGCCAGTAGTATCCCCGCCGACAGTGGGCGCACTGAAGCTTTCTTT. Supplemented by reference TRBV19 and TRBJ1-1, the full variable domain reads DGGITQSPKYLFRKEGQNVTLSCEQNLNHDAMYWYRQDPGQGLRLIYYSQIVNDFQKGDIAEGYSVSREKKESFPLTVTSAQKNPTAFYLCASSIPADSGRTEAFFGQGTRLTVV.

This clone was seen just once. The gene calls are TRBV30 and TRBJ2-7; possibly TRBD1 for D (6 bases). Trimming removed 4 bases at V and 9 bases at J, with 25 bases between. This CDR3 has 15 amino acids. Germline loops: CDR1 GTSNPN, CDR2 SVGIG (reference sequence). CDR3 bases: TGTGCCTGGATGGGTTCAAGGACTGGGACACGGGGGCAGTACTTC. Translating it yields CAWMGSRTGTRGQYF.

The chain joins TRBV5-6 to TRBJ1-4, with a tentative D call TRBD1 (6 bases). The V end lost 3 bases, the J end lost 1 base, and 10 bases lay between the germline ends. Per the germline V gene, CDR1 is SGHDT and CDR2 is YYEEEE. This CDR3 comprises 15 residues. The CDR3 DNA reads as TGTGCCAGCAGCTGGGGACATCGAACTAATGAAAAACTGTTTTTT. As protein: CASSWGHRTNEKLFF.

V is TRBV7-9 and J is TRBJ2-5, with D possibly TRBD1 on 5 matching bases. There are 13 residues in the CDR3. Germline V gene sequence: CDR1 SEHNR, CDR2 FQNEAQ (reference sequence). Trimming took off 0 bases at V and 5 bases at J, with 7 bases between the two ends. The CDR3: CASSLAGVETQYF. The CDR3 nucleotides are TGTGCCAGCAGCTTAGCAGGGGTGGAGACCCAGTACTTC.

The genes are TRBV4-1 and TRBJ1-1; 7 bases are a match to TRBD1. Germline trimming cut 6 bases from V and 5 bases from J; bases unmatched to any gene: 18. The germline V gene has CDR1 MGHRA and CDR2 YSYEKL. This CDR3 region has 17 residues. CDR3 loop: CASRQLRVGTVLTEAFF. CDR3 nucleotide sequence: TGCGCCAGCAGACAGCTACGAGTGGGGACAGTACTGACTGAAGCTTTCTTT.

To note about this clone: Other DNA sequences in the same sample also yield this CDR3. For the CDR3, the DNA is TGTGCCAGCAGTGAAACCCCCGCGGGAGGGCCATGGTATCGGCAGTACTTC. Translating it yields CASSETPAGGPWYRQYF. The V call is TRBV25-1, the J call TRBJ2-7; 9 bases align to TRBD2. The germline CDR1 and CDR2 sequences are MGHDK and SYGVNS. J gave up 9 bases and V 2 bases, and 17 bases lay outside the gene matches. The length of the CDR3 is 17 residues.

The chain has TRBV7-3 and TRBJ2-1, with 8 bases aligning to TRBD2. The CDR3 spans 14 residues. V gave up 4 bases and J gave up 12 bases; unmatched junction bases: 11. Germline V CDR1 and CDR2: SGHTA, FQGTGA. The CDR3 here is CASSSTGTSDGQFF. CDR3 in DNA: TGTGCCAGCAGCTCAACCGGGACTAGTGATGGGCAGTTCTTC. The full variable domain, in which reference TRBV7-3 and TRBJ2-1 provide the parts outside the CDR3, is GAGVSQTPSNKVTEKGKYVELRCDPISGHTALYWYRQSLGQGPEFLIYFQGTGAADDSGLPNDRFFAVRPEGSVSTLKIQRTERGDSAVYLCASSSTGTSDGQFFGPGTRLTVL.

This clone was observed a handful of times. The chain links TRBV6-1 to TRBJ2-3; 8 bases fit TRBD2. CDR3 size: 15 residues. J was trimmed by 5 bases and V by 5 bases; bases with no gene match: 9. CDR1 and CDR2 (germline): MNHNS, SASEGT. CDR3 DNA: TGTGCCAGCAGTCAAAGTCGGGCGGGGGGAGATACGCAGTATTTT. Amino acid sequence: CASSQSRAGGDTQYF.

This chain links TRBV7-9 with TRBJ1-1; D uncertain. V gave up 1 base and J gave up 2 bases, with 17 bases separating them. The germline gives CDR1 SEHNR, CDR2 FQNEAQ (reference sequence). This CDR3 region has 17 residues. CDR3 DNA: TGTGCCAGCAGCTTAGTACGGCAGAGGATGGTCAACACTGAAGCTTTCTTT. Its translation: CASSLVRQRMVNTEAFF.

The J gene is TRBJ2-2, the V gene TRBV6-5, with a possible D match to TRBD2 (6 bases). This CDR3 spans 13 amino acids. V was clipped by 8 bases and J by 2 bases, with 9 bases between them. CDR1 is MNHEY and CDR2 is SVGAGI in the germline V gene. The CDR3 loop is CASGTLNTGELFF. As DNA, the CDR3 is TGTGCCAGCGGGACTCTCAACACCGGGGAGCTGTTTTTT.